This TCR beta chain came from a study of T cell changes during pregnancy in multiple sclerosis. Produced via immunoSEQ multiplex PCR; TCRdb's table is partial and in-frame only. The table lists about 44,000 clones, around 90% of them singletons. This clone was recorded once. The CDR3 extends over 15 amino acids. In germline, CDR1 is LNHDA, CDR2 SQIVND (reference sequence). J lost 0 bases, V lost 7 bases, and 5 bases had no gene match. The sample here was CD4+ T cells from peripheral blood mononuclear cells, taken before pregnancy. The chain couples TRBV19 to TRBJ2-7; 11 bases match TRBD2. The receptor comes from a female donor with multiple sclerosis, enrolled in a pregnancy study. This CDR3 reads CASTPTSGSSYEQYF. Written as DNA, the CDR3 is TGTGCCAGTACCCCTACTAGCGGGAGCTCCTACGAGCAGTACTTC.